This T cell receptor (beta chain) was identified in a study of spatial heterogeneity in lung cancer. The wider study: Across the raw uncorrected reads, a unique TCR and UMI combination was observed, on average, more than ten times.

Described time point: blood at routine non-recurrence follow-up after resection. Unsorted whole RNA from tumor, nontumor lung or frozen PBMC underwent sequencing. TCRdb itself ran the 5' RACE reads through MiXCR, one entry per CDR3 protein. The table has roughly 120,000 distinct CDR3 sequences, roughly a tenth seen once. Per germline, CDR1 SGDLS and CDR2 YYNGEE. With V trimmed by 4 bases and J by 2 bases, 10 bases remained unmatched. The CDR3 covers 18 residues. Here the sequenced sample was PBMCs, taken at follow-up. The origin of this receptor is a female donor with early-stage non-small cell lung cancer. This chain uses TRBV9 with TRBJ2-1, with 12 positions matching TRBD2. DNA for the CDR3: TGTGCCAGCAGCCCACAACCCCGGACTAGCGGGACCTACAATGAGCAGTTCTTC. Protein product: CASSPQPRTSGTYNEQFF.